This entry is about one T cell receptor beta chain. Germline values: CDR1 MNHEY, CDR2 SVGAGI. Between the trimmed V and J ends, which lost 6 bases and 5 bases, there was a span of 10 bases. The CDR3 length is 12 residues. The sample belongs to a study of T cell responses to AZD1222 COVID-19 vaccine. Clones were sequenced by immunoSEQ multiplex PCR, and TCRdb holds only the in-frame ones, with some missing. The sample records about 66,000 clones, about 88% being singletons. This rearrangement joins TRBV6-5 to TRBJ1-1; D perhaps matches TRBD1 (5 bases). The clonotype originates from an adult in good health. The sequenced sample was peripheral blood, obtained on day 0 of AZD1222 vaccination. The CDR3 DNA reads as TGTGCCAGCAGGCCGCGGGGGACTGAAGCTTTCTTT. Translating it yields CASRPRGTEAFF.